This T cell receptor (beta chain) was profiled in a study of low-dose radiotherapy and immunotherapy resistance in tumors. On the study more broadly: Each fraction for Cohort 1 was 0.5 Gy, given every 2 weeks, and the total came to 6.5 Gy. For four cycles from cycle 1 day 1, patients took 300 mg oral aspirin daily.

Time point indicated: after trial treatment. Specified treatment: LDRT plus nivolumab, ipilimumab, low-dose cyclophosphamide and aspirin (RACIN trial). It was nivolumab, ipilimumab, aspirin, low-dose cyclophosphamide and low-dose radiotherapy that donors received. This clonotype was detected ten times or more. TRAV- and TRBV-specific primers, spanning alpha and beta chains, primed first-strand cDNA. The PCR that amplified TCRs ran for about 20 cycles, relying on a constant-region primer and a V-primer adapter. TCRdb reanalysed the reads using MiXCR and keeps one entry per CDR3 protein. This sample carries fewer than 50,000 distinct CDR3 sequences, 25% to 30% of them seen once, and the ten largest clones take roughly 9.1%. The CDR3 extends over 14 amino acids. The germline gives CDR1 SQVTM, CDR2 ANQGSEA. The V end lost 7 bases, the J end lost 3 bases, and 15 bases lay between the germline ends.

Specimen: PBMCs, collected after low-dose radiotherapy plus immunotherapy. This TCR derives from a male donor with prostate cancer. The chain combines TRBV29-1 with TRBJ2-2; D possibly uses TRBD1 or TRBD2 (5 bases each). This CDR3 is CSATGTTYTGELFF. The CDR3, as DNA: TGCAGCGCCACCGGGACGACCTACACCGGGGAGCTGTTTTTT.